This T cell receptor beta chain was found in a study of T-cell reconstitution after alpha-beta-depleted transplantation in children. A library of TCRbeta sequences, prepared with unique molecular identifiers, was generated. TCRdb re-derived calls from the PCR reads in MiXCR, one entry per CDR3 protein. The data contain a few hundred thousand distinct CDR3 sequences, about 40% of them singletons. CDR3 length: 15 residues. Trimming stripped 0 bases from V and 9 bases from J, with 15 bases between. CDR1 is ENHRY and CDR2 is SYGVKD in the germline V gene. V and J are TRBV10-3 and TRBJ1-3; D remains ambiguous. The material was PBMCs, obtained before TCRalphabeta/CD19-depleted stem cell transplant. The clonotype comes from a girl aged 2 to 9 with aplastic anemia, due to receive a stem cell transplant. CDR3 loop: CAISESLGSRSTIYF. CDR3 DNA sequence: TGTGCCATCAGTGAGTCCTTAGGTAGCAGGAGCACCATATATTTT.